This T cell receptor beta chain was retrieved from a study of T cells in Graves' hyperthyroidism and ophthalmopathy. The investigators amplified TCR beta CDR3 regions from RNA transcripts. The primer set for the first-round RT-PCR of the TCR CDR3 was HTBI. From the multiplex PCR reads, TCRdb called clonotypes with MiXCR, one entry per CDR3 protein. The data hold a few hundred thousand distinct CDR3 sequences, with approximately 15% observed a single time. In germline, CDR1 is KGHDR, CDR2 SFDVKD. This CDR3 is 13 amino acids long. The V end lost 5 bases, the J end lost 0 bases, and 7 bases lay between the germline ends. This clonotype has at least ten counts.

Material: blood. The chain uses TRBV24-1 and TRBJ2-7; D gene unclear. This sequence originates from a woman aged 25 to 39 with Graves' hyperthyroidism that later progressed to Graves' ophthalmopathy. This CDR3 is CATSVGASYEQYF. In DNA, the CDR3 is TGTGCCACCAGTGTCGGAGCCTCCTACGAGCAGTACTTC.